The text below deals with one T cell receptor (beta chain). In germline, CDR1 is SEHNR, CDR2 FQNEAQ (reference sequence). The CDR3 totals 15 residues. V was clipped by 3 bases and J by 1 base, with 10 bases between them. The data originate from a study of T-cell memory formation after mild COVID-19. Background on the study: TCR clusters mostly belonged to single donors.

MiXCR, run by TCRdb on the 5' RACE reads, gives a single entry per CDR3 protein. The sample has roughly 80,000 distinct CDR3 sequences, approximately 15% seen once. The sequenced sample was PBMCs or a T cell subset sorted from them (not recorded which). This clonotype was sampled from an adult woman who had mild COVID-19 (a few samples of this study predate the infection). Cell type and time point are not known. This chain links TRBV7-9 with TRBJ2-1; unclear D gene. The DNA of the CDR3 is TGTGCCAGCAGCTTCGAGCCTGGGTCCTACAATGAGCAGTTCTTC. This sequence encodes CASSFEPGSYNEQFF.